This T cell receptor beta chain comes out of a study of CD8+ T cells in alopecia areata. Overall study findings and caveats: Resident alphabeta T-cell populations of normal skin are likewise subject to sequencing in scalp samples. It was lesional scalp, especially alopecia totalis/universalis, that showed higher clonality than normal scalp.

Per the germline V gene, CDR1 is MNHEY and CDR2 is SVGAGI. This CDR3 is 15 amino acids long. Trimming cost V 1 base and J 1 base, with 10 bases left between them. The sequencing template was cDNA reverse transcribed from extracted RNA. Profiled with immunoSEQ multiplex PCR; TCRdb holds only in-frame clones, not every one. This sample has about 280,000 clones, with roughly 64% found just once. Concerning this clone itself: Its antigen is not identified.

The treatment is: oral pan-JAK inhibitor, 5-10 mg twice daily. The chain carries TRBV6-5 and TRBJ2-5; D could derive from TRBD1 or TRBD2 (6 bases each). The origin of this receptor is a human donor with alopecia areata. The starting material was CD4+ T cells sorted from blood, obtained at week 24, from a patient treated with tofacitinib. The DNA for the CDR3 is TGTGCCAGCAGTTACTATGGGGGGCGCCAAGAGACCCAGTACTTC. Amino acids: CASSYYGGRQETQYF.